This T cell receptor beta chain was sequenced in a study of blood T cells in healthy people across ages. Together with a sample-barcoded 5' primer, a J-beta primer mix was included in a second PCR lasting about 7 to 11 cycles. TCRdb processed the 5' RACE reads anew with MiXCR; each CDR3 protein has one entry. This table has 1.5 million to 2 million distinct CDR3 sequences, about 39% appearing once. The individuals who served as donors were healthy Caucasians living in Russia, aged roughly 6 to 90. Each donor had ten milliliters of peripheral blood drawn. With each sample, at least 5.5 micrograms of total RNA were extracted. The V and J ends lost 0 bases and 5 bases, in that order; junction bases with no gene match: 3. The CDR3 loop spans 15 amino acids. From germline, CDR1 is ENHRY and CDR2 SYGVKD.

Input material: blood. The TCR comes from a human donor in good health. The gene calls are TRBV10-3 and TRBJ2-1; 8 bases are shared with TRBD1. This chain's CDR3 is CAISESDRANNEQFF. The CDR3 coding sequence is TGTGCCATCAGTGAGTCGGACAGGGCTAACAATGAGCAGTTCTTC.